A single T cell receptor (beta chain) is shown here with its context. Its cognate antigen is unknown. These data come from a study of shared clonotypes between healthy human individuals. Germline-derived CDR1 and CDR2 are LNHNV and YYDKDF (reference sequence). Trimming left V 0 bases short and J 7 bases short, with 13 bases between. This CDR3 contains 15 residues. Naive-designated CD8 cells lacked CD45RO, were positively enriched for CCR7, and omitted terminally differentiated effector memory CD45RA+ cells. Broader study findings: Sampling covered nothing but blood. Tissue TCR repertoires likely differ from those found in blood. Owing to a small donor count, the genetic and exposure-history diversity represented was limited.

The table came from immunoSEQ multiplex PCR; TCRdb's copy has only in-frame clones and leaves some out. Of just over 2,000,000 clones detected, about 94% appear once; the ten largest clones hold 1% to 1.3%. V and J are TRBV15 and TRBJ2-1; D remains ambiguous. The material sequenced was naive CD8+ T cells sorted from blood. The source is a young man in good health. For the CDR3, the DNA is TGTGCCACCAGCAGAGATTGGAGACCTCCGAATGAGCAGTTCTTC. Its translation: CATSRDWRPPNEQFF.